Below are 20 T cell receptor beta chains sequenced from a single sample in a study of PD-1 blockade in classical Hodgkin lymphoma. Time point of the sample: newly diagnosed, previously untreated cHL patient sample. Investigators isolated CD4+ T cells from thawed PBMCs through magnetic negative selection. The data were produced by immunoSEQ multiplex PCR, yet TCRdb's version contains in-frame clones alone and is incomplete. The profile shows around 26,000 clones, about 89% of them singletons. Sequenced material: CD4+ T cells from blood. Receptor source: a human donor with classical Hodgkin lymphoma.

V usage is TRBV19 and J usage is TRBJ1-6, with a possible D match to TRBD1 (6 bases). This CDR3 has 14 residues. The germline V gene encodes CDR1 LNHDA and CDR2 SQIVND (reference sequence). V lost 6 bases and J lost 8, with 14 bases in between. In nucleotides, the CDR3 is TGTGCCAGTAGGACCGCGGCAGGGGATTCACCCCTCCACTTT. Its protein product is CASRTAAGDSPLHF.

This rearrangement joins TRBV7-9 to TRBJ2-7, with 8 positions matching TRBD1. Per the germline V gene, CDR1 is SEHNR and CDR2 is FQNEAQ (reference sequence). With 5 bases clipped from V and 1 base from J, the junction kept 10 bases outside the gene matches. The CDR3 has 16 amino acids. The CDR3 nucleotides read TGTGCCAGCAGCGTGTCGAAGACAGGGGTATCCTACGAGCAGTACTTC. This codes for CASSVSKTGVSYEQYF.

This rearrangement joins TRBV4-3 to TRBJ1-5; possibly TRBD1 for D (6 bases). Trimming took 0 bases from V and 5 from J, leaving 8 bases between them. The CDR3 is 14 amino acids. Per germline, CDR1 LGHNA and CDR2 YSLEER. The CDR3 loop reads CASSQEAGDQPQHF. For the CDR3, the DNA is TGCGCCAGCAGCCAAGAGGCAGGGGATCAGCCCCAGCATTTT.

This clone was observed once. The chain links TRBV19 to TRBJ2-7; possible D gene TRBD1, 6 bases. Trimming removed 4 bases from V and 1 base from J, with 11 bases in between. Germline V CDR1 and CDR2: LNHDA, SQIVND (reference sequence). The CDR3 covers 14 residues. The CDR3 region is CASSTNRVSYEQYF. As DNA, the CDR3 is TGTGCCAGTAGTACCAACAGGGTTTCCTACGAGCAGTACTTC.

V is TRBV4-1 and J is TRBJ1-1, with 9 bases matching TRBD1. In germline, CDR1 is MGHRA, CDR2 YSYEKL. The V gene end was trimmed by 4 bases and the J gene end by 1 base; junction bases not matched to a gene: 10. The CDR3 has 17 amino acids. The CDR3 DNA sequence: TGCGCCAGCAGCCGGGGACAGGGAGGTGGACGGAACACTGAAGCTTTCTTT. Translating it yields CASSRGQGGGRNTEAFF.

V and J are TRBV7-9 and TRBJ2-7; D is unresolved. Deletions cut 2 bases from V and 6 bases from J, with 5 bases between. CDR3 length: 11 residues. From germline, CDR1 is SEHNR and CDR2 FQNEAQ (reference sequence). Here the CDR3 reads CASSLSPEQYF. The CDR3 coding sequence is TGTGCCAGCAGCTTATCCCCCGAGCAGTACTTC.

The chain recombines TRBV19 with TRBJ1-6; 7 nucleotides match TRBD1. J lost 0 bases, V lost 4 bases, and 12 bases had no gene match. Germline loops: CDR1 LNHDA, CDR2 SQIVND (reference sequence). The CDR3 extends over 19 amino acids. CDR3 protein: CASSTAGQLRPSYNSPLHF. CDR3 DNA: TGTGCCAGTAGTACAGCGGGACAGCTGAGACCCTCCTATAATTCACCCCTCCACTTT.

This clone was counted a few times. In DNA, the CDR3 is TGTGCCAGCAGCTTGACCGGGGTGGGAAACATTCAGTACTTC. This translates into CASSLTGVGNIQYF. This sequence joins TRBV5-4 and TRBJ2-4; possibly TRBD2 for D (5 bases). The length of the CDR3 is 14 residues. In germline, CDR1 is SGHNT, CDR2 YYREEE (reference sequence). Trimming removed 1 base at V and 6 bases at J, with 11 bases between.

The chain links TRBV5-6 to TRBJ2-7; 7 bases are shared with TRBD1. Germline values: CDR1 SGHDT, CDR2 YYEEEE. V shed 0 bases, J shed 7 bases, and the junction held 16 bases outside the gene matches. This CDR3 is built from 17 residues. The CDR3 coding sequence is TGTGCCAGCAGCTTGGTGACAGGGCTATTCCATGACCGGGAGCAGTACTTC. Its protein is CASSLVTGLFHDREQYF.

This clone was seen a few times. V is TRBV19 and J is TRBJ1-2; 7 bases line up with TRBD1. The germline V gene has CDR1 LNHDA and CDR2 SQIVND (reference sequence). The CDR3 contains 15 residues. The junction had 6 bases not matched to a gene; V was cut back by 3 bases and J by 2 bases. The CDR3 loop is CASSISLTGNYGYTF. The DNA for the CDR3 is TGTGCCAGTAGTATCAGCCTGACAGGGAACTATGGCTACACCTTC. The variable domain in full, with the rest retrieved from reference TRBV19 and TRBJ1-2, is DGGITQSPKYLFRKEGQNVTLSCEQNLNHDAMYWYRQDPGQGLRLIYYSQIVNDFQKGDIAEGYSVSREKKESFPLTVTSAQKNPTAFYLCASSISLTGNYGYTFGSGTRLTVV.

V is TRBV4-3 and J is TRBJ2-3, with TRBD1 identical over 10 bases. Germline V CDR1 and CDR2: LGHNA, YSLEER. J gave up 0 bases and V 3 bases, and 6 bases lay outside the gene matches. This CDR3 contains 17 residues. CDR3 DNA: TGCGCCAGCAGCCACCAGACAGGGGGCGCGAGCACAGATACGCAGTATTTT. Translated, it gives CASSHQTGGASTDTQYF.

This sequence joins TRBV9 and TRBJ1-5, with a possible D match to TRBD1 (5 bases). The CDR3 runs to 15 residues. Germline V gene sequence: CDR1 SGDLS, CDR2 YYNGEE. The ends were cut back, 2 bases at V and 0 bases at J, with 9 bases in the middle. CDR3 nucleotide sequence: TGTGCCAGCAGCGTTCGAGGGGATAGCAATCAGCCCCAGCATTTT. Its translation: CASSVRGDSNQPQHF.

This clone showed up just once. The rearrangement joins TRBV18 to TRBJ2-2; 8 bases match TRBD1. J lost 6 bases, V lost 2 bases, and 14 bases had no gene match. This CDR3 is 18 amino acids long. Germline CDR1 is KGHSH and CDR2 is LQKENI. The CDR3 bases are TGTGCCAGCTCACCAACGGCAGGGGGCGTTTCCCTACCCGGGGAGCTGTTTTTT. Its protein product is CASSPTAGGVSLPGELFF.

The chain has TRBV29-1 and TRBJ2-1; 14 nucleotides match TRBD2. CDR3 length equals 18 residues. The V gene's germline CDR1 is SQVTM and CDR2 ANQGSEA. V gave up 7 bases and J gave up 0 bases; unmatched junction bases: 11. CDR3 DNA: TGCAGCGCCCTCGGGACTAGCGGGGGCCCCAACTCCTACAATGAGCAGTTCTTC. This codes for CSALGTSGGPNSYNEQFF.

The chain uses TRBV30 and TRBJ1-4; D perhaps matches TRBD1 (5 bases). Germline CDR1 and CDR2: GTSNPN and SVGIG (reference sequence). V was pared by 4 bases and J by 3 bases, with 6 bases between. The CDR3 loop spans 12 amino acids. The CDR3 loop is CAWTGSNEKLFF. DNA of the CDR3: TGTGCCTGGACAGGGTCTAATGAAAAACTGTTTTTT.

The chain uses TRBV10-3 and TRBJ1-2; 7 bases line up with TRBD1. The CDR3 sequence is 18 residues long. V shed 2 bases and J 1 base; nucleotides not matched to a gene: 13. The V gene's germline CDR1 is ENHRY and CDR2 SYGVKD. CDR3 nucleotide sequence: TGTGCCATCAGTGAGCCAGGGGGGCGAGGAGGGGTTAACTATGGCTACACCTTC. Its protein is CAISEPGGRGGVNYGYTF.

This sequence joins TRBV2 and TRBJ1-6; D is ambiguous. Trimming pared 6 bases from V and 7 bases from J, leaving 13 bases between. The CDR3 covers 14 residues. The germline gives CDR1 SNHLY, CDR2 FYNNEI. The CDR3 DNA sequence: TGTGCCAGCAGAGGCGACCGGCCAAATTCACCCCTCCACTTT. It encodes CASRGDRPNSPLHF.

V and J are TRBV6-5 and TRBJ1-6; D is unresolved. The CDR3 length is 16 residues. The V gene's germline CDR1 is MNHEY and CDR2 SVGAGI. Deletions cut 4 bases from V and 10 bases from J, with 20 bases between. CDR3 in DNA: TGTGCCAGCAGTTCGGACGGCTTGGGGAGGATGTCACCCCTCCACTTT. Translated, it gives CASSSDGLGRMSPLHF.

This chain uses TRBV18 with TRBJ2-7; D is ambiguous. CDR1 and CDR2 from the germline V gene are KGHSH and LQKENI. The CDR3 totals 13 residues. V shed 4 bases and J shed 4 bases, with 11 bases lying between them. The CDR3 protein is CASSRSREYEQYF. The CDR3 region has the DNA TGTGCCAGCTCACGGTCCCGAGAGTACGAGCAGTACTTC.

The V gene is TRBV4-3, the J gene TRBJ2-3; the D call may be TRBD1 or TRBD2 (5 bases each). The CDR3 spans 14 residues. CDR1 and CDR2 from the germline V gene are LGHNA and YSLEER. V lost 1 base and J lost 7, with 12 bases in between. CDR3 bases: TGCGCCAGCAGCCAAGTATTGGGACGGAATACGCAGTATTTT. It encodes CASSQVLGRNTQYF.